These T cell receptor beta chains were read from a single sample in a study of cytomegalovirus exposure and HLA in healthy donors. Sequencing was performed with immunoSEQ multiplex PCR; in TCRdb, only in-frame clones are kept and a portion is missing. The table records 85,000 to 120,000 clones, about 95% of them present only once. Sequenced input: PBMCs. These receptors were taken from a woman aged 18-35 years in good health and CMV-seronegative. CDR3s include the opening cysteine and the closing phenylalanine or tryptophan.

TRBV25-1	CASSERGRATDTQYF
TRBV7-2	CASSLEGSGSFYNEQFF
TRBV6-5	CASSGTGGTDTQYF
TRBV29-1	CSVAPWEPYNEQFF
TRBV6-4	CASSKDSRWGYTF
TRBV6-5	CASSYSFGGATYEQYF
TRBV27	CASSLSSTGRNEQFF
TRBV5-6	CASRAWGSGGNEKLFF
TRBV25-1	CASSEAAGSEKLFF
TRBV7-9	CASSLVFENEQFF
TRBV9	CASSPRGVAEVNTEAFF
TRBV25-1	CASSLTGGGQPQHF
TRBV5-1	CASRGGTGGNFFNYGYTF
TRBV5-1	CASSPTTPGGPLEKLFF
TRBV6-5	CASSTGTGGRKTQYF
TRBV7-9	CASRGGTEAFF
TRBV4-1	CASSQRAGDLNEQFF
TRBV6-6	CASSRATGVSNQPQHF
TRBV9	CASSPGGGWEKLFF
TRBV7-2	CASSPLGGSEQYF
TRBV5-1	CASSTGQGAFEQYF
TRBV5-1	CASSLRGDTEAFF
TRBV21-1	CASSNIQYF
TRBV14	CASSVQGANYGYTF
TRBV7-2	CASSPSINTEAFF
TRBV11-3	CASSPRGLLNTGELFF
TRBV7-9	CASSSGNEQFF
TRBV18	CASSGNGLPGGYTF
TRBV7-8	CASSLRASGSGTDTQYF
TRBV2	CASSSAISGTGIQNSNQPQHF
TRBV4-3	CASSALDRGDYGYTF
TRBV9	CASSVEDLAVTDTQYF
TRBV7-6	CASSLVWGTDNEQFF
TRBV18	CASSPAGFREKLFF
TRBV6-1	CASSENPMGDLNTEAFF
TRBV11-2	CASSLAGGVYEQYF
TRBV6-5	CASSTDRGWDGYTF
TRBV9	CASSVDGTGAGNTIYF
TRBV27	CASSLAVEGGGELFF
TRBV7-8	CASSLGSQVQFTYEQYF
TRBV19	CASSIGGGPQSAQHF
TRBV9	CASSAAYRGGEQYF
TRBV13	CASSLGGGAMAFF
TRBV6-5	CASSYSTAGPYEQYF
TRBV10-3	CAISRQGRDGYTF
TRBV2	CASSELSDTQYF
TRBV9	CASSPRTGGTNEKLFF
TRBV5-1	CASSLAPISGSSYEQYF
TRBV9	CASSVSGGNTGELFF